The 32 T cell receptor beta chains below come from one sample, sequenced in a study of sequential checkpoint blockade in melanoma. The treatment denotes: randomized to nivolumab then ipilimumab (arm A) or the reverse (arm B). The method was immunoSEQ multiplex PCR; TCRdb's version includes in-frame clones alone and lacks a portion of them. Of roughly 2,600 clones listed, around 23% were seen once; the top ten hold around 10%. The sample consisted of tumor tissue (inferred from file names), taken from a patient given nivolumab and ipilimumab in sequence. The receptors were sampled from a human donor with melanoma.

The chain combines TRBV6-8 with TRBJ1-5, with D perhaps matching TRBD1 (6 bases). Germline V gene sequence: CDR1 MNHGY, CDR2 SAAAGT. This CDR3 has 15 amino acids. Trimming removed 7 bases at V and 2 bases at J, with 15 bases between. CDR3 nucleotides: TGTGCCAGCAAAGACACAGGGTCTGGCAATCAGCCCCAGCATTTT. Its protein product is CASKDTGSGNQPQHF.

The chain joins TRBV5-1 to TRBJ1-1; no reliable D call. The V end was cut by 0 bases, the J end by 3 bases, with 9 bases between. Per the germline V gene, CDR1 is SGHRS and CDR2 is YFSETQ. The CDR3 runs to 14 residues. The CDR3: CASSLDSRHTEAFF. CDR3 coding DNA: TGCGCCAGCAGCTTGGACAGCCGTCACACTGAAGCTTTCTTT.

In its sample, this clone is large. The CDR3 nucleotides read TGTGCCAGCAGCTACTATGAGTCGGGGGACAGGAGAGTCGGTGAGCAGTTCTTC. It codes for CASSYYESGDRRVGEQFF. The chain recombines TRBV11-3 with TRBJ2-1; 8 bases fit TRBD1. The ends lost 4 bases at V and 9 bases at J; junction bases unmatched: 20. The CDR3 is 18 amino acids. Germline V gene lookup returns CDR1 SGHNT and CDR2 YENEEA. Based on the CDR3 plus reference TRBV11-3 and TRBJ2-1, the full variable domain is EAGVVQSPRYKIIEKKQPVAFWCNPISGHNTLYWYLQNLGQGPELLIRYENEEAVDDSQLPKDRFSAERLKGVDSTLKIQPAELGDSAVYLCASSYYESGDRRVGEQFFGPGTRLTVL.

This clone was detected many times. V gene TRBV6-8 combines with J gene TRBJ1-5; D is undetermined. Trimming removed 6 bases from V and 0 bases from J, with 12 bases in between. The V gene's germline CDR1 is MNHGY and CDR2 SAAAGT. The CDR3 is 15 residues long. CDR3 protein: CASRLDNNSNQPQHF. The CDR3 DNA is TGTGCCAGCAGGCTTGACAACAATAGCAATCAGCCCCAGCATTTT.

This clone was counted at least ten times. The chain joins TRBV11-3 to TRBJ2-1; possible D gene TRBD2, 6 bases. The CDR3 has 17 amino acids. Germline V gene data show CDR1 as SGHNT and CDR2 as YENEEA. Between the trimmed V and J ends, which lost 4 bases and 6 bases, there was a span of 22 bases. DNA of the CDR3: TGTGCCAGCAGCTGGGGAATGGAGGGCCCGTCGTCCAATGAGCAGTTCTTC. Translation gives CASSWGMEGPSSNEQFF. Variable domain in full (rest from reference TRBV11-3 and TRBJ2-1): EAGVVQSPRYKIIEKKQPVAFWCNPISGHNTLYWYLQNLGQGPELLIRYENEEAVDDSQLPKDRFSAERLKGVDSTLKIQPAELGDSAVYLCASSWGMEGPSSNEQFFGPGTRLTVL.

This clone turned up a few times. CDR3 protein: CASSYRTSGLYEQYF. For the CDR3, the DNA is TGTGCCAGCAGTTACCGGACTAGCGGCTTGTACGAGCAGTACTTC. The V gene is TRBV6-8, the J gene TRBJ2-7; TRBD2 matches at 10 bases. V was clipped by 2 bases and J by 4 bases; unmatched bases: 5. Germline CDR1 MNHGY, CDR2 SAAAGT. CDR3 length: 15 residues.

This clone appeared once. The V call is TRBV18, the J call TRBJ1-2; 9 bases are a match to TRBD1. CDR1 is KGHSH and CDR2 is LQKENI in the germline V gene. The junction had 15 bases not matched to a gene; V was cut back by 2 bases and J by 5 bases. The CDR3 totals 18 residues. The CDR3 here is CASSPGAPTGGLGYGYTF. Written as DNA, the CDR3 is TGTGCCAGCTCACCAGGGGCCCCCACAGGGGGCCTAGGGTATGGCTACACCTTC.

This clone was seen a few times. The chain uses TRBV30 and TRBJ1-3; possibly TRBD1 for D (6 bases). The CDR3 loop spans 15 amino acids. V was trimmed by 2 bases and J by 1 base, leaving 12 bases between them. CDR1 and CDR2 (germline): GTSNPN, SVGIG (reference sequence). Here the CDR3 reads CAWSWQGTSGNTIYF. DNA of the CDR3: TGTGCCTGGAGTTGGCAGGGGACTTCTGGAAACACCATATATTTT.

In this sample, this clone turned up a few times. The chain employs TRBV7-1 and TRBJ2-7; perhaps TRBD1 as D (5 bases). TRBV7-1 is an ORF for which the function is uncertain. The V gene lost 5 bases and the J gene lost 3 bases, with 11 bases spanning the gap. The CDR3 runs to 13 residues. The CDR3 nucleotides read TGTGCCAGCAGCCAGGACAAGAGCTACGAGCAGTACTTC. It yields the protein CASSQDKSYEQYF.

This clone has more than one count but fewer than ten. The chain carries TRBV29-1 and TRBJ2-6, with a weak D call TRBD1 (8 bases). Trimming shortened V by 4 bases and J by 0 bases, and 19 bases separated the two germline ends. The germline CDR1 and CDR2 sequences are SQVTM and ANQGSEA. There are 18 residues in the CDR3. CDR3 sequence reads: CSVGEGRGRPSGANVLTF. CDR3 DNA: TGCAGCGTTGGGGAGGGCAGGGGGCGGCCCTCTGGGGCCAACGTCCTGACTTTC.

This clone turned up a few times. The chain links TRBV30 to TRBJ1-1; no clear D gene. There are 14 residues in the CDR3. V lost 0 bases and J 3 bases, leaving 11 bases between the germline ends. Germline V gives CDR1 GTSNPN, CDR2 SVGIG (reference sequence). The DNA for the CDR3 is TGTGCCTGGAGTGTACGCGGGGTTCACACTGAAGCTTTCTTT. Amino acid sequence: CAWSVRGVHTEAFF.

This clone is medium-sized. The chain combines TRBV11-3 with TRBJ1-2; 8 bases line up with TRBD1. The trim removed 5 bases at V and 5 bases at J, leaving 10 bases unmatched. Germline V gives CDR1 SGHNT, CDR2 YENEEA. There are 15 residues in the CDR3. CDR3 bases: TGTGCCAGCAGCCCGACGACAGGGGTCGGATATGGCTACACCTTC. It specifies CASSPTTGVGYGYTF. Drawing the rest from reference TRBV11-3 and TRBJ1-2, the complete variable domain is EAGVVQSPRYKIIEKKQPVAFWCNPISGHNTLYWYLQNLGQGPELLIRYENEEAVDDSQLPKDRFSAERLKGVDSTLKIQPAELGDSAVYLCASSPTTGVGYGYTFGSGTRLTVV.

This clone occurred a few times. The J gene is TRBJ1-2, the V gene TRBV25-1; tentative D call: TRBD1 (6 bases). Looked up from germline, CDR1 is MGHDK and CDR2 is SYGVNS. CDR3 length equals 13 residues. V gave up 7 bases and J gave up 4 bases, with 13 bases separating them. DNA of the CDR3: TGTGCCAGCAAGGGCAGGGGAGGCTATGGCTACACCTTC. Translating gives CASKGRGGYGYTF.

V gene TRBV16 combines with J gene TRBJ1-6, with D possibly being TRBD1 (5 bases). The CDR3 runs 14 residues. Germline loops: CDR1 KGHSY, CDR2 FQNENV. V lost 2 bases and J 9 bases, leaving 11 bases between the germline ends. In nucleotides, the CDR3 is TGTGCCAGCAGCCAAAGGGGCCTCGGTTCACCCCTCCACTTT. Translation gives CASSQRGLGSPLHF.

The chain recombines TRBV30 with TRBJ1-1, with D tentatively TRBD1 (5 bases). This CDR3 has 16 amino acids. V was clipped by 0 bases and J by 6 bases, with 20 bases between them. Germline V lookup: CDR1 GTSNPN, CDR2 SVGIG (reference sequence). Here the CDR3 reads CAWSVRYGNGGAEAFF. The CDR3, as DNA: TGTGCCTGGAGTGTACGGTATGGAAACGGGGGAGCTGAAGCTTTCTTT.

This clone is judged medium-sized. This sequence joins TRBV9 and TRBJ2-7; D is ambiguous. Trimming removed 0 bases from V and 5 bases from J, with 12 bases in between. CDR3 length: 14 amino acids. Germline V gene data show CDR1 as SGDLS and CDR2 as YYNGEE. DNA for the CDR3: TGTGCCAGCAGCGTAGGGGGTCCTAACCACGAGCAGTACTTC. It codes for CASSVGGPNHEQYF.

By share, this clone counts as large. The chain is built from TRBV19 and TRBJ1-2, with D possibly TRBD1 on 5 matching bases. CDR3 length: 13 residues. V was trimmed by 11 bases and J by 3 bases, leaving 16 bases between them. From germline, CDR1 is LNHDA and CDR2 SQIVND (reference sequence). The CDR3 region has the DNA TGTGCCTCGCAGCGTCGGGGGTACTATGGCTACACCTTC. Amino acids: CASQRRGYYGYTF.

The chain combines TRBV18 with TRBJ2-7; D is possibly TRBD2 (5 bases). The V end lost 4 bases, the J end lost 6 bases, and 16 bases lay between the germline ends. Germline V CDR1 and CDR2: KGHSH, LQKENI. The CDR3 length is 14 residues. The CDR3 DNA sequence: TGTGCCAGCTCACAAACGGGTCGGGGAAGCGAGCAGTACTTC. Translated: CASSQTGRGSEQYF.

This clone is medium-sized by share. The rearrangement links TRBV9 to TRBJ2-1; tentatively, D is TRBD2 (6 bases). CDR1 is SGDLS and CDR2 is YYNGEE in the germline V gene. V lost 3 bases and J lost 7, with 11 bases in between. CDR3 length: 13 residues. The CDR3 protein is CASSGASGNEQFF. Here the CDR3 DNA reads TGTGCCAGCAGCGGGGCCAGCGGGAATGAGCAGTTCTTC.

In its sample, this clone ranks as medium-sized. This chain joins TRBV6-8 and TRBJ1-2; D unresolved. The CDR3 sequence is 14 residues long. CDR1 and CDR2 from the germline V gene are MNHGY and SAAAGT. Trimming removed 6 bases from V and 1 base from J, with 12 bases in between. The CDR3: CASSPETGNYGYTF. The CDR3 DNA is TGTGCCAGCAGCCCAGAGACGGGTAACTATGGCTACACCTTC.

This clone was seen more than once but under ten times. The genes are TRBV4-1 and TRBJ2-7; 8 nucleotides match TRBD2. Germline values: CDR1 MGHRA, CDR2 YSYEKL. V was clipped by 1 base and J by 0 bases; unmatched bases: 5. This CDR3 is 16 amino acids long. This CDR3 is CASSQVSGVSSYEQYF. Written as DNA, the CDR3 is TGCGCCAGCAGCCAAGTTAGCGGGGTAAGCTCCTACGAGCAGTACTTC.

V and J are TRBV4-1 and TRBJ1-5; D remains ambiguous. Germline values: CDR1 MGHRA, CDR2 YSYEKL. V lost 0 bases and J 6 bases, leaving 9 bases between the germline ends. CDR3 length: 14 amino acids. The CDR3 here is CASSQDPLVQPQHF. In DNA form, the CDR3 reads TGCGCCAGCAGCCAAGATCCCCTTGTTCAGCCCCAGCATTTT.

The chain joins TRBV12-5 to TRBJ2-3; D unresolved. Per the germline V gene, CDR1 is LGHNT and CDR2 is FRNRAP. This CDR3 is 13 amino acids long. The germline V and J ends were trimmed by 5 bases and 2 bases, with 8 bases remaining between them. The CDR3 protein is CASGQDFTDTQYF. For the CDR3, the DNA is TGTGCTAGTGGTCAAGATTTCACAGATACGCAGTATTTT.

V gene TRBV19 combines with J gene TRBJ2-2, with 7 bases fitting TRBD1. In germline, CDR1 is LNHDA, CDR2 SQIVND (reference sequence). The CDR3 loop spans 15 amino acids. The trim removed 6 bases at V and 0 bases at J, leaving 4 bases unmatched. The chain's CDR3 is CASRTGTANTGELFF. The DNA for the CDR3 is TGTGCCAGTAGAACCGGGACAGCGAACACCGGGGAGCTGTTTTTT. Looking up the rest from reference TRBV19 and TRBJ2-2 gives the full variable domain: DGGITQSPKYLFRKEGQNVTLSCEQNLNHDAMYWYRQDPGQGLRLIYYSQIVNDFQKGDIAEGYSVSREKKESFPLTVTSAQKNPTAFYLCASRTGTANTGELFFGEGSRLTVL.

The rearrangement uses TRBV6-8 and TRBJ1-1; TRBD1 might be the D (6 bases). Per the germline V gene, CDR1 is MNHGY and CDR2 is SAAAGT. V shed 2 bases and J shed 7 bases, with 17 bases lying between them. This CDR3 has 15 amino acids. The CDR3 protein is CASSYEGGRRIEAFF. The CDR3 DNA is TGTGCCAGCAGTTACGAGGGGGGGAGGAGGATTGAAGCTTTCTTT.

This clone has just a few counts. CDR3 region: CASSLGTSGGLTQYF. The CDR3 DNA reads TGTGCCAGCAGCTTAGGTACTAGCGGGGGCCTTACGCAGTATTTT. The genes are TRBV11-3 and TRBJ2-3; 11 bases match TRBD2. V shed 1 base and J 8 bases; nucleotides not matched to a gene: 5. Germline V lookup: CDR1 SGHNT, CDR2 YENEEA. The CDR3 sequence is 15 residues long.

This clone was seen many times. The chain has TRBV11-3 and TRBJ2-3, with TRBD2 matching over 7 bases. Germline CDR1 SGHNT, CDR2 YENEEA. The CDR3 runs 15 residues. The ends lost 3 bases at V and 5 bases at J; junction bases unmatched: 8. CDR3 DNA sequence: TGTGCCAGCAGCTTTACTACGGGGAGGGAAGATACGCAGTATTTT. Protein: CASSFTTGREDTQYF.

The chain combines TRBV19 with TRBJ2-1; no reliable D call. V was cut by 6 bases and J by 2 bases, with 2 bases left in between. This CDR3 has 11 amino acids. Germline CDR1 is LNHDA and CDR2 is SQIVND (reference sequence). The CDR3: CASRTYNEQFF. The CDR3 nucleotides are TGTGCCAGTAGAACCTACAATGAGCAGTTCTTC.

This clone was detected a few times. J is TRBJ1-1 and V is TRBV6-8; D is uncertain. V lost 1 base to trimming and J lost 6 bases, with 12 bases between them. The CDR3 consists of 14 residues. Germline CDR1 is MNHGY and CDR2 is SAAAGT. In nucleotides, the CDR3 is TGTGCCAGCAGTTACTTGGACGTGGGCTCTGAAGCTTTCTTT. It is translated as CASSYLDVGSEAFF.

This clone was recorded many times. The chain combines TRBV11-3 with TRBJ2-1, with 7 bases that match TRBD2. The CDR3 is 19 amino acids. After removal of 3 bases from V and 1 base from J, the junction contained 15 bases not matched to a gene. The germline V gene encodes CDR1 SGHNT and CDR2 YENEEA. The CDR3 DNA reads TGTGCCAGCAGCTTTAGGGGAGGGGCGGGGACTCATTCCTACAATGAGCAGTTCTTC. Translating gives CASSFRGGAGTHSYNEQFF.

This clone was counted a few times. This rearrangement joins TRBV9 to TRBJ2-3; D remains unclear. Trimming cost V 4 bases and J 5 bases, with 8 bases left between them. CDR3 length equals 12 residues. Per germline, CDR1 SGDLS and CDR2 YYNGEE. CDR3 in DNA: TGTGCCAGCAGCTTAATGGGAGATACGCAGTATTTT. It is translated as CASSLMGDTQYF.

The V gene is TRBV11-3, the J gene TRBJ2-3, with a possible D match to TRBD1 (5 bases). Germline V gene sequence: CDR1 SGHNT, CDR2 YENEEA. The CDR3 sequence is 15 residues long. Trimming removed 3 bases from V and 4 bases from J, with 14 bases in between. The CDR3 DNA reads TGTGCCAGCAGCTTGGGCCAGGGAAAGGCAGATACGCAGTATTTT. Protein sequence: CASSLGQGKADTQYF.